This T cell receptor (beta chain) comes out of a study of technical replicates of blood from four donors listed by TCRdb under 2017. Library construction relied on the immunoSEQ multiplex PCR assay. The table was pulled from immuneACCESS by TCRdb, which kept in-frame rearrangements only. Such tables lose some clones; where checked, under half of the loss comes from unresolved V genes, and the rest has no known cause. In this sample the table shows about 68,000 clones, about 97% of which occur a single time. Of the sample, under 0.3% falls within the top ten clones. Points on this clone: Its binding antigen is unknown. No much larger clonotype is one base removed from it; base qualities were not supplied.

From its cysteine to its phenylalanine, the CDR3 spans 13 amino acids. The sequence is cut down to CDR3 DNA, 39 bases in frame from base 1. V lost 4 bases and J lost 6 bases; the stretch between them is 11 bases long. From a lookup of the germline V gene, CDR1 and CDR2 are SGHRS and YFSETQ. This TCR derives from a human donor in good health. Specimen: T cells isolated from PBMCs. In this chain, TRBV5-1 is recombined with TRBJ2-4; TRBD1 is a possible D gene, resting on 5 matching bases. The encoded CDR3 is CASSLGAGNIQYF. The DNA sequence reads TGCGCCAGCAGCCTAGGGGCTGGAAACATTCAGTACTTC.